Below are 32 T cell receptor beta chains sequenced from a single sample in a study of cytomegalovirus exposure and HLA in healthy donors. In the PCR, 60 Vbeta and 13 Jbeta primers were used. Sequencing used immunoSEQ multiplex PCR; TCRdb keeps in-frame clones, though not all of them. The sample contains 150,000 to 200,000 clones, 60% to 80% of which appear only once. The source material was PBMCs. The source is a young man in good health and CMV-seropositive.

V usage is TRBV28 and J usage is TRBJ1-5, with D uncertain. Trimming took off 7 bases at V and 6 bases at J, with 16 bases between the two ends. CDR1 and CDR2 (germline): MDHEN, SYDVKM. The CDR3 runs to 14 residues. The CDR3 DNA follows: TGTGCCAGCAACTACGTCGGGTCCCGTCAGCCCCAGCATTTT. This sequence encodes CASNYVGSRQPQHF.

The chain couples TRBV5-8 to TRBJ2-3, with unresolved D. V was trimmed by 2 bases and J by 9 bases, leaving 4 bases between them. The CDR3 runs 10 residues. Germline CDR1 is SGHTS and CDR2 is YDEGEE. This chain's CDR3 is CASSFGTQYF. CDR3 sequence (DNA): TGTGCCAGCAGCTTCGGGACGCAGTATTTT.

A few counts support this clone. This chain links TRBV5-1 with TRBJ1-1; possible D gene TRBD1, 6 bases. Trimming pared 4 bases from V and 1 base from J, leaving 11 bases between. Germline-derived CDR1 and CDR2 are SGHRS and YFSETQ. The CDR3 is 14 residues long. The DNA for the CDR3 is TGCGCCAGCAGCACGGGACATCCGAACACTGAAGCTTTCTTT. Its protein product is CASSTGHPNTEAFF.

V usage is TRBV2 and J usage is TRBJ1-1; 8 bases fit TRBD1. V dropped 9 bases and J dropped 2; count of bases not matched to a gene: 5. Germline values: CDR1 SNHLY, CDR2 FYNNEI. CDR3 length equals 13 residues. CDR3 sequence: CARSTGANTEAFF. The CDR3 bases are TGTGCCAGGTCGACAGGGGCAAACACTGAAGCTTTCTTT.

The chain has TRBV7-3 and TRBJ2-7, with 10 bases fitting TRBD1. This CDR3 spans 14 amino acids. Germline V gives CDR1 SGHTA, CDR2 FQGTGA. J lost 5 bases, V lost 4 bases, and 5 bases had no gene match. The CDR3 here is CASSSDRGSNEQYF. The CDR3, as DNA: TGTGCCAGCAGCTCGGACAGGGGGAGCAACGAGCAGTACTTC.

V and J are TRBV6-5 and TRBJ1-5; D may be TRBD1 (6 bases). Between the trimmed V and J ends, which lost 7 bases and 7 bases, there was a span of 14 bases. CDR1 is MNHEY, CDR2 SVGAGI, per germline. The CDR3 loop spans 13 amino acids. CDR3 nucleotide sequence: TGTGCCAGCACCAACAGGGCTGGGCAGCCCCAGCATTTT. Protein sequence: CASTNRAGQPQHF.

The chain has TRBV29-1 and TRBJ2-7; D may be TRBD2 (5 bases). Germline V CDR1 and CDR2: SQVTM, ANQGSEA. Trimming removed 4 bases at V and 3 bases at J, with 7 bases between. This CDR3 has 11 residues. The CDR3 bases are TGCAGCGTTGCACGGGGCTACGAGCAGTACTTC. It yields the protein CSVARGYEQYF.

CDR3 sequence: CASSRTSVSSYEQYF. CDR3 bases: TGTGCCAGCAGCAGGACTAGCGTAAGCTCCTACGAGCAGTACTTC. The chain recombines TRBV27 with TRBJ2-7; the match to TRBD2 covers 9 bases. CDR1 and CDR2 (germline): MNHEY, SMNVEV (reference sequence). The CDR3 consists of 15 residues. V was clipped by 6 bases and J by 0 bases; unmatched bases: 6.

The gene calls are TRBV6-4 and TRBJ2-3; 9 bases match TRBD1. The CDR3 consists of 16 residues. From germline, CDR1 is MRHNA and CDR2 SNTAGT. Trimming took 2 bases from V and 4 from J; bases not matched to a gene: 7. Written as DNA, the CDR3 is TGTGCCAGCAGTGACGGTCCCACAGGGGGCGCAGATACGCAGTATTTT. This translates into CASSDGPTGGADTQYF.

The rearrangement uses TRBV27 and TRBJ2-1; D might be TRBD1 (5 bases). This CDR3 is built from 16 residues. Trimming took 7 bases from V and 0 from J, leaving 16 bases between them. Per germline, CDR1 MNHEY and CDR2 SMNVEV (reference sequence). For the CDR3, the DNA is TGTGCCAGCACAAGGGGCGGACAACGCTCCTACAATGAGCAGTTCTTC. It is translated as CASTRGGQRSYNEQFF.

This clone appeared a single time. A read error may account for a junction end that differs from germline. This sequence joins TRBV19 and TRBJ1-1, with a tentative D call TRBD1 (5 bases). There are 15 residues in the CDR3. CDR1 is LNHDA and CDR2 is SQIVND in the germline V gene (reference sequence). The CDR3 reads CSSRTDGTGTPEAFF. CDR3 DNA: TGTTCCAGTAGGACGGACGGTACCGGGACTCCTGAAGCTTTCTTT.

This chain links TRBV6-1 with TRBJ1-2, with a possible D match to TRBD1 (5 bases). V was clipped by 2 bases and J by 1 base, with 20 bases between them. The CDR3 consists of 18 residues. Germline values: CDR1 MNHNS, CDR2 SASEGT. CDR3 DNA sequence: TGTGCCAGCAGTGAATCGCCAGGGAGGTACCGACATAACTATGGCTACACCTTC. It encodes CASSESPGRYRHNYGYTF.

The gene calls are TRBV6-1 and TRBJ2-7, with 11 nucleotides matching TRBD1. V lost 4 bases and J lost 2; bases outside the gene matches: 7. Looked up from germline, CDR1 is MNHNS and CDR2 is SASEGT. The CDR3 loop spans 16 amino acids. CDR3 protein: CASSGGDRGAAYEQYF. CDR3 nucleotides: TGTGCCAGCAGTGGGGGGGACAGGGGGGCCGCCTACGAGCAGTACTTC.

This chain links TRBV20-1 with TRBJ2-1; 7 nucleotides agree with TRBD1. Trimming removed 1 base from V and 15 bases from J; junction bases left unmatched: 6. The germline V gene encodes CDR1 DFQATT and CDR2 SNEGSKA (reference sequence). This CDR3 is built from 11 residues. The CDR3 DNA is TGCAGTGCTAGAGGACAGGGTTTGCCGTTCTTC. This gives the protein CSARGQGLPFF.

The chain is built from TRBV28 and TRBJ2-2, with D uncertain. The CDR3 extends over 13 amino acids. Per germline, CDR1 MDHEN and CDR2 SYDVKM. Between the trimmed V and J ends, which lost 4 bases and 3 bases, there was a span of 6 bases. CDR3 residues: CASSYLYTGELFF. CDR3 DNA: TGTGCCAGCAGTTATCTATACACCGGGGAGCTGTTTTTT.

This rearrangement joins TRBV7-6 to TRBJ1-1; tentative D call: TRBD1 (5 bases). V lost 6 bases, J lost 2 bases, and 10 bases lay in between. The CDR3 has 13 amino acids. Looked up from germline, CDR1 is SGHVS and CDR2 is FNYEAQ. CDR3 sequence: CASSGGTNTEAFF. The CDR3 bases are TGTGCCAGCAGTGGAGGGACCAACACTGAAGCTTTCTTT.

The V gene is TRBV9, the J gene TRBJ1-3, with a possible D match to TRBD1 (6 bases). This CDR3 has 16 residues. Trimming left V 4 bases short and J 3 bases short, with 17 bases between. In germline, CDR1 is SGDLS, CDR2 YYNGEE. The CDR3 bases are TGTGCCAGCAGCACCCAAGGGGGGGCATATGGAAACACCATATATTTT. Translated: CASSTQGGAYGNTIYF.

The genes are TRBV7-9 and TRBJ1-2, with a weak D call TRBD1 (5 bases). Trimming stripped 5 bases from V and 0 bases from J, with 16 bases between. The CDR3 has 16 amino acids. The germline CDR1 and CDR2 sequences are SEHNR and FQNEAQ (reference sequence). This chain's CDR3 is CASSLQGEGANYGYTF. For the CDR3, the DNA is TGTGCCAGCAGCCTCCAAGGGGAAGGAGCTAACTATGGCTACACCTTC.

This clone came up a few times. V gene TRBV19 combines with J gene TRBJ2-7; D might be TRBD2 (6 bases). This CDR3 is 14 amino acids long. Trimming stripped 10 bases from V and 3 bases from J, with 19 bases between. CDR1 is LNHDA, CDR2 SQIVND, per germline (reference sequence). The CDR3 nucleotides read TGTGCCACTTCCGGCGGGGAACGTTTCTACGAGCAGTACTTC. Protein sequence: CATSGGERFYEQYF. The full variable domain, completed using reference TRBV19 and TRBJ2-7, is DGGITQSPKYLFRKEGQNVTLSCEQNLNHDAMYWYRQDPGQGLRLIYYSQIVNDFQKGDIAEGYSVSREKKESFPLTVTSAQKNPTAFYLCATSGGERFYEQYFGPGTRLTVT.

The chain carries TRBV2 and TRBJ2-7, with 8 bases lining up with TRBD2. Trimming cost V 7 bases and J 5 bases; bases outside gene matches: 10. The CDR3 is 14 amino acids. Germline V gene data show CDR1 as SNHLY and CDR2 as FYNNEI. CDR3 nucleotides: TGTGCCAGCATGTGGCGGGAGGTTTTCGACGAGCAGTACTTC. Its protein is CASMWREVFDEQYF.

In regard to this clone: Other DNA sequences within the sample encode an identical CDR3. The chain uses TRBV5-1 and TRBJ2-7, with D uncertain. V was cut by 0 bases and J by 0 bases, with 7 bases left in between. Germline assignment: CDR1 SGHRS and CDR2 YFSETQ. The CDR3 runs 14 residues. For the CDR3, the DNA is TGCGCCAGCAGCTTGGTCGGTGGCTCCTACGAGCAGTACTTC. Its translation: CASSLVGGSYEQYF.

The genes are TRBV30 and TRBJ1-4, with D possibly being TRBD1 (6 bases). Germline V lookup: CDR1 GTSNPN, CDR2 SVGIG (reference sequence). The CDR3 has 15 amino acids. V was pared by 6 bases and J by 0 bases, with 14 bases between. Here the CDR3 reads CACRRGIATNEKLFF. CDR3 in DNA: TGTGCCTGCAGAAGGGGGATCGCAACTAATGAAAAACTGTTTTTT.

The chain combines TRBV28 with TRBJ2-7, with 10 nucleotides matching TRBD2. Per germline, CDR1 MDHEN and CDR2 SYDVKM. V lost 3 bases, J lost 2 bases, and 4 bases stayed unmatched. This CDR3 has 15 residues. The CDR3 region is CASSFLAGAAYEQYF. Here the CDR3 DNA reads TGTGCCAGCAGTTTTCTAGCGGGGGCCGCCTACGAGCAGTACTTC.

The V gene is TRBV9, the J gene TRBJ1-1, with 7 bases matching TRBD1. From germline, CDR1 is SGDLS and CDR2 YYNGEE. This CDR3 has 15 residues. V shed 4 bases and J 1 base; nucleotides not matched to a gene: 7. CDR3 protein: CASSNLNRGNTEAFF. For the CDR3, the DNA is TGTGCCAGCAGCAACCTTAACAGGGGGAACACTGAAGCTTTCTTT.

CDR3: CASSMGQGAIQPQHF. CDR3 bases: TGTGCCAGTAGCATGGGACAGGGGGCTATTCAGCCCCAGCATTTT. The chain uses TRBV19 and TRBJ1-5; 12 bases map to TRBD1. The J segment lost 6 bases and the V segment lost 6 bases, leaving 6 bases of the junction unmatched. The CDR3 is 15 residues long. Germline CDR1 is LNHDA and CDR2 is SQIVND (reference sequence).

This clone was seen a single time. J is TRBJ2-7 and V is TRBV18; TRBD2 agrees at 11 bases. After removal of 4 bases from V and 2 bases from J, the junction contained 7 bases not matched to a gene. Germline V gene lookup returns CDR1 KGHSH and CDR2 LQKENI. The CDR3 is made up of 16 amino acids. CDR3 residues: CASSQTTSGNTYEQYF. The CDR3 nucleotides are TGTGCCAGCTCACAGACGACTAGCGGGAATACCTACGAGCAGTACTTC. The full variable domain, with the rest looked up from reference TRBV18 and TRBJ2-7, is NAGVMQNPRHLVRRRGQEARLRCSPMKGHSHVYWYRQLPEEGLKFMVYLQKENIIDESGMPKERFSAEFPKEGPSILRIQQVVRGDSAAYFCASSQTTSGNTYEQYFGPGTRLTVT.

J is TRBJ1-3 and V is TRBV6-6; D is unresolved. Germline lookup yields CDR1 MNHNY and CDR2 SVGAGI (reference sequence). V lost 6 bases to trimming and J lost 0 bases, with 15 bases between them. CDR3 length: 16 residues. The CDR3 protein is CASRGSLGISGNTIYF. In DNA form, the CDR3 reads TGTGCCAGCAGAGGGAGTCTGGGAATCTCTGGAAACACCATATATTTT.

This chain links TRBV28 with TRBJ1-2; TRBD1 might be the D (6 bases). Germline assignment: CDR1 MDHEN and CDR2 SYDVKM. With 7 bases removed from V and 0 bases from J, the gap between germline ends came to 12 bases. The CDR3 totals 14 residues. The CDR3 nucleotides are TGTGCCAGCACATACAGGGCAGCTAACTATGGCTACACCTTC. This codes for CASTYRAANYGYTF.

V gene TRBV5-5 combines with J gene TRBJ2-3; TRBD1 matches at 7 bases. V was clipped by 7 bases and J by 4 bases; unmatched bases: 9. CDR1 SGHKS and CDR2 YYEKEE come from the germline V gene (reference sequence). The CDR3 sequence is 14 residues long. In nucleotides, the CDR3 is TGTGCCAGCTTGAGGGGGCCGGGCCCAGATACGCAGTATTTT. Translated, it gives CASLRGPGPDTQYF.

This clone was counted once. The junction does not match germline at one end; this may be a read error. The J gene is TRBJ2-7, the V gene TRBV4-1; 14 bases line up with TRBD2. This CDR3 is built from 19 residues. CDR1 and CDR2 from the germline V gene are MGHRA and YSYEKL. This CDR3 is CASSQDGTSGGLTHSEQYF. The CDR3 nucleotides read TGCGCCAGCAGTCAAGACGGGACTAGCGGGGGTTTAACCCACTCCGAGCAGTACTTC.

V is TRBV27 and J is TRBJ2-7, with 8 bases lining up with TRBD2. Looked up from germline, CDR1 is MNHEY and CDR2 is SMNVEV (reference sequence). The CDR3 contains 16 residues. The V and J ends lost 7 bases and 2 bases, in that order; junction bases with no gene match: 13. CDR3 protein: CASIASLGRGAYEQYF. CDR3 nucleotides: TGTGCCAGCATAGCTTCTCTGGGGCGGGGGGCCTACGAGCAGTACTTC.

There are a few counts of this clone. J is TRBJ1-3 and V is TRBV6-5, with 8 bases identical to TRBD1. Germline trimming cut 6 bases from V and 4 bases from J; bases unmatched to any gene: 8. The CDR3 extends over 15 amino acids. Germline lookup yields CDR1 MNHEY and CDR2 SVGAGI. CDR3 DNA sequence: TGTGCCAGCAGGAGACTAACAGGGGGAGGAAACACCATATATTTT. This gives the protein CASRRLTGGGNTIYF.